Each of the 21 T cell receptor beta chains below was sequenced from the same sample in a study of blood T cell repertoires in COVID-19. Data came from immunoSEQ multiplex PCR; TCRdb stores just in-frame clones and leaves some out. This table holds about 140,000 clones, 70% to 85% found once. What was sequenced was peripheral blood. These receptors came from a woman aged 80 or over in a cohort sampled during active or convalescent COVID-19.

This clone appeared once. This chain links TRBV24-1 with TRBJ1-4; D call uncertain. V was pared by 4 bases and J by 6 bases, with 20 bases between. CDR3 length equals 17 residues. The germline V gene has CDR1 KGHDR and CDR2 SFDVKD. The CDR3 reads CATSEGKLQREDEKLFF. The DNA for the CDR3 is TGTGCCACCAGTGAGGGTAAGCTCCAGCGAGAAGATGAAAAACTGTTTTTT.

This clone is a singleton in its sample. The chain carries TRBV7-2 and TRBJ2-7; 13 bases line up with TRBD2. The CDR3 extends over 16 amino acids. Germline CDR1 is SGHTA and CDR2 is FQGNSA. V was pared by 5 bases and J by 2 bases, with 6 bases of the junction left unmatched. CDR3 sequence: CASSASGLAGTYEQYF. The CDR3, as DNA: TGTGCCAGCAGCGCATCGGGACTAGCGGGGACCTACGAGCAGTACTTC.

On this clone itself: Distinct nucleotide sequences in the sample also encode this CDR3. This chain links TRBV3-1 (or the pseudogene TRBV3-2) with TRBJ2-2, with D unclear. Germline CDR1 is LGHDT and CDR2 is YNNKEL (reference sequence). The CDR3 spans 12 residues. V lost 1 base and J 7 bases, leaving 4 bases between the germline ends. The CDR3: CASSQVRGELFF. The CDR3 DNA is TGTGCCAGCAGCCAAGTTCGCGGGGAGCTGTTTTTT.

The rearrangement links TRBV7-9 to TRBJ1-1; weak D call: TRBD1 (5 bases). Germline V gene data show CDR1 as SEHNR and CDR2 as FQNEAQ (reference sequence). V was cut by 5 bases and J by 11 bases, with 12 bases left in between. This CDR3 is built from 11 residues. CDR3 nucleotide sequence: TGTGCCAGCAGCCCTTCAGGGTTGGCTTTCTTT. Encoded protein: CASSPSGLAFF.

J is TRBJ1-2 and V is TRBV2, with a tentative D call TRBD1 (5 bases). Germline lookup yields CDR1 SNHLY and CDR2 FYNNEI. V was cut by 11 bases and J by 3 bases, with 19 bases left in between. The CDR3 runs to 14 residues. The CDR3: CAGRPRAVDYGYTF. The CDR3 region has the DNA TGTGCCGGACGACCCAGGGCGGTCGACTATGGCTACACCTTC.

The V gene is TRBV27, the J gene TRBJ1-2; 7 nucleotides match TRBD1. The trim removed 0 bases at V and 4 bases at J, leaving 2 bases unmatched. Germline loops: CDR1 MNHEY, CDR2 SMNVEV (reference sequence). The CDR3 runs 14 residues. CDR3 DNA sequence: TGTGCCAGCAGTTTATCCGGGACAGTCTATGGCTACACCTTC. Amino acid sequence: CASSLSGTVYGYTF.

There are a few counts of this clone. The rearrangement uses TRBV5-4 and TRBJ2-5; TRBD2 matches 15 bases. Per germline, CDR1 SGHNT and CDR2 YYREEE (reference sequence). J lost 5 bases, V lost 3 bases, and 5 bases had no gene match. The CDR3 consists of 16 residues. CDR3 sequence reads: CASSSGTSGGKETQYF. Here the CDR3 DNA reads TGTGCCAGCAGCTCCGGGACTAGCGGGGGGAAGGAGACCCAGTACTTC.

J is TRBJ2-5 and V is TRBV19; 10 bases fit TRBD1. V lost 3 bases and J lost 1; bases outside the gene matches: 2. The CDR3 is 15 amino acids. Germline CDR1 LNHDA, CDR2 SQIVND (reference sequence). The CDR3: CASSIRQGAQETQYF. The CDR3 nucleotides are TGTGCCAGTAGTATTCGACAGGGGGCCCAAGAGACCCAGTACTTC.

The chain combines TRBV10-3 with TRBJ2-1; no firm D call. The CDR3 consists of 13 residues. CDR1 is ENHRY and CDR2 is SYGVKD in the germline V gene. V gave up 4 bases and J gave up 5 bases, with 9 bases separating them. The CDR3 DNA sequence: TGTGCCATCAGTGTGATAGAAAACAATGAGCAGTTCTTC. Translated, it gives CAISVIENNEQFF.

V gene TRBV28 combines with J gene TRBJ1-1; D uncertain. Germline CDR1 reads MDHEN; CDR2 reads SYDVKM. The CDR3 runs to 13 residues. V lost 3 bases, J lost 3 bases, and 8 bases lay in between. CDR3 residues: CASSFGGYTEAFF. The CDR3 coding sequence is TGTGCCAGCAGTTTTGGAGGTTACACTGAAGCTTTCTTT.

The chain carries TRBV28 and TRBJ1-5; no clear D gene. Trimming removed 6 bases at V and 4 bases at J, with 10 bases between. Germline CDR1 reads MDHEN; CDR2 reads SYDVKM. The CDR3 covers 13 residues. CDR3 amino acids: CASRQAGNQPQHF. The CDR3 nucleotides are TGTGCCAGCAGGCAGGCGGGAAATCAGCCCCAGCATTTT.

The chain carries TRBV11-2 and TRBJ2-5; 7 bases match TRBD2. The length of the CDR3 is 14 residues. In germline, CDR1 is SGHAT, CDR2 FQNNGV. The trim removed 2 bases at V and 6 bases at J, leaving 6 bases unmatched. CDR3 sequence reads: CASSLPGGLKTQYF. DNA of the CDR3: TGTGCCAGCAGCTTACCGGGGGGTTTAAAGACCCAGTACTTC.

The chain uses TRBV5-5 and TRBJ2-2; D not resolved. This CDR3 region has 13 residues. V was shortened by 1 base and J by 6 bases, with 7 bases between the two germline ends. The germline V gene has CDR1 SGHKS and CDR2 YYEKEE (reference sequence). CDR3 in amino acids: CASSLFLAGELFF. The CDR3 DNA is TGTGCCAGCAGCTTGTTTCTCGCCGGGGAGCTGTTTTTT.

The chain employs TRBV11-2 and TRBJ2-2; 9 bases are a match to TRBD2. CDR1 and CDR2 from the germline V gene are SGHAT and FQNNGV. The CDR3 spans 15 residues. V dropped 2 bases and J dropped 4; count of bases not matched to a gene: 2. CDR3 sequence: CASSLSGGFTGELFF. DNA for the CDR3: TGTGCCAGCAGCTTAAGCGGGGGGTTCACCGGGGAGCTGTTTTTT.

The genes are TRBV6-5 and TRBJ1-1; a weak D match, TRBD1 (5 bases). V lost 6 bases and J 5 bases, leaving 19 bases between the germline ends. The CDR3 covers 15 residues. Germline CDR1 reads MNHEY; CDR2 reads SVGAGI. DNA of the CDR3: TGTGCCAGCAGCCCCCGGGGGAGATCCCCGACTGAAGCTTTCTTT. Translation: CASSPRGRSPTEAFF.

The rearrangement links TRBV24-1 to TRBJ2-7; 8 bases are shared with TRBD2. Germline CDR1 and CDR2: KGHDR and SFDVKD. This CDR3 has 16 residues. After removal of 8 bases from V and 5 bases from J, the junction contained 16 bases not matched to a gene. CDR3 nucleotides: TGTGCCACCATCCCCAGCGGGGGACCGGACACTAACGAGCAGTACGTC. Residues: CATIPSGGPDTNEQYV.

This rearrangement joins TRBV28 to TRBJ2-3, with 11 bases lining up with TRBD1. CDR3 size: 15 residues. Germline CDR1 is MDHEN and CDR2 is SYDVKM. J lost 5 bases, V lost 4 bases, and 5 bases had no gene match. The CDR3 DNA sequence: TGTGCCAGCAGTTCGCCGGGACAGGGGGTAGATACGCAGTATTTT. Protein: CASSSPGQGVDTQYF.

This chain links TRBV7-3 with TRBJ2-1, with 9 bases identical to TRBD2. V gave up 5 bases and J gave up 2 bases; unmatched junction bases: 4. The CDR3 spans 15 residues. The germline V gene has CDR1 SGHTA and CDR2 FQGTGA. The CDR3: CASSPRGGTYNEQFF. CDR3 nucleotides: TGTGCCAGCAGCCCGCGGGGGGGAACCTACAATGAGCAGTTCTTC.

The V gene is TRBV7-3, the J gene TRBJ2-1; 7 bases agree with TRBD2. Per germline, CDR1 SGHTA and CDR2 FQGTGA. The CDR3 has 14 residues. With 2 bases clipped from V and 7 bases from J, the junction kept 5 bases outside the gene matches. CDR3 in amino acids: CASSLLGGGNEQFF. In DNA form, the CDR3 reads TGTGCCAGCAGCTTACTTGGCGGGGGAAATGAGCAGTTCTTC.

The genes are TRBV7-8 and TRBJ2-6; D is perhaps TRBD2 (5 bases). The ends were cut back, 11 bases at V and 1 base at J, with 9 bases in the middle. The CDR3 spans 13 residues. Germline CDR1 and CDR2: SGHVS and FQNEAQ. The CDR3 sequence is CAAGMSGANVLTF. In DNA form, the CDR3 reads TGTGCCGCCGGGATGTCTGGGGCCAACGTCCTGACTTTC.

The rearrangement uses TRBV2 and TRBJ2-3, with 7 nucleotides matching TRBD1. The CDR3 sequence is 14 residues long. CDR1 is SNHLY, CDR2 FYNNEI, per germline. Germline trimming cut 4 bases from V and 3 bases from J; bases unmatched to any gene: 4. CDR3 DNA: TGTGCCAGCAGTGGAAGGGGGCGTACAGATACGCAGTATTTT. It codes for CASSGRGRTDTQYF.